This T cell receptor (beta chain) stems from a study of beta chain features in type 1 diabetes. Looking at the study overall: Patients looked much like healthy donors when it came to age, gender and cell yields.

Expressed TCRB transcripts were sequenced because the isolated RNA had all been reverse transcribed beforehand. Profiled with immunoSEQ multiplex PCR; TCRdb holds only in-frame clones, not every one. The profile shows 310,000 or so clones, less than 10% of them singletons. The CDR3 has 14 amino acids. CDR1 and CDR2 from the germline V gene are SEHNR and FQNEAQ (reference sequence). V gave up 7 bases and J gave up 5 bases, with 16 bases separating them. The study, taken as a whole, reports: Type 1 diabetes patients had TCRB CDR3s that were shorter (moderately but significantly so) in all four CD4+ subsets.

This clone showed up many times. Its antigen is not known. The rearrangement uses TRBV7-9 and TRBJ2-3, with D tentatively TRBD2 (5 bases). Sequencing was carried out using central memory CD4+ T cells from blood. The receptor comes from a woman aged 18-29 years in good health. The CDR3 loop is CASTRLLLGDTQYF. Written as DNA, the CDR3 is TGTGCCAGCACCCGACTACTCCTGGGAGATACGCAGTATTTT.